The 19 T cell receptor beta chains in this list originate from one sample, sequenced in a study of cytomegalovirus exposure and HLA in healthy donors. The primer mix had 60 Vbeta and 13 Jbeta primers. Clones were sequenced by immunoSEQ multiplex PCR, and TCRdb holds only the in-frame ones, with some missing. In total, the table holds 65,000 to 95,000 clones. The sequenced sample consisted of PBMCs. These receptors all come from a female donor in good health and CMV-seropositive.

This chain connects TRBV30 to TRBJ2-1; D unclear. The V end was cut by 0 bases, the J end by 3 bases, with 12 bases between. CDR3 length: 15 residues. Germline-derived CDR1 and CDR2 are GTSNPN and SVGIG (reference sequence). The CDR3 loop reads CAWSVLLGFYNEQFF. CDR3 DNA: TGTGCCTGGAGTGTCCTCCTTGGCTTCTACAATGAGCAGTTCTTC. Looking up the rest from reference TRBV30 and TRBJ2-1 gives the full variable domain: SQTIHQWPATLVQPVGSPLSLECTVEGTSNPNLYWYRQAAGRGLQLLFYSVGIGQISSEVPQNLSASRPQDRQFILSSKKLLLSDSGFYLCAWSVLLGFYNEQFFGPGTRLTVL.

This chain uses TRBV9 with TRBJ2-7; 10 nucleotides line up with TRBD1. The CDR3 has 14 amino acids. V gave up 3 bases and J gave up 7 bases; unmatched junction bases: 7. Per the germline V gene, CDR1 is SGDLS and CDR2 is YYNGEE. The CDR3 DNA reads TGTGCCAGCAGCGCCGGGACAGGGGTAAGGGAGCAGTACTTC. It encodes CASSAGTGVREQYF. Variable domain in full (rest from reference TRBV9 and TRBJ2-7): DSGVTQTPKHLITATGQRVTLRCSPRSGDLSVYWYQQSLDQGLQFLIQYYNGEERAKGNILERFSAQQFPDLHSELNLSSLELGDSALYFCASSAGTGVREQYFGPGTRLTVT.

This chain links TRBV7-3 with TRBJ1-1; possibly TRBD1 for D (6 bases). The CDR3 is 15 residues long. With 4 bases removed from V and 4 bases from J, the gap between germline ends came to 16 bases. CDR1 and CDR2 from the germline V gene are SGHTA and FQGTGA. The CDR3 nucleotides read TGTGCCAGCAGCTCCCGTGGGGGGGCGGGCACTGAAGCTTTCTTT. Its translation: CASSSRGGAGTEAFF.

The chain couples TRBV15 to TRBJ2-1; maybe TRBD1 (6 bases). Germline values: CDR1 LNHNV, CDR2 YYDKDF (reference sequence). Trimming removed 0 bases at V and 1 base at J, with 10 bases between. CDR3 length: 16 amino acids. The DNA of the CDR3 is TGTGCCACCAGCAGAGAAGGGACAAATTCCTACAATGAGCAGTTCTTC. As protein: CATSREGTNSYNEQFF. The whole variable domain, filled in from reference TRBV15 and TRBJ2-1, reads DAMVIQNPRYQVTQFGKPVTLSCSQTLNHNVMYWYQQKSSQAPKLLFHYYDKDFNNEADTPDNFQSRRPNTSFCFLDIRSPGLGDTAMYLCATSREGTNSYNEQFFGPGTRLTVL.

The chain uses TRBV30 and TRBJ1-6, with D possibly TRBD1 on 5 matching bases. The germline V gene encodes CDR1 GTSNPN and CDR2 SVGIG (reference sequence). The CDR3 is 16 amino acids. V was pared by 1 base and J by 5 bases, with 15 bases between. CDR3 in DNA: TGTGCCTGGAGTGAACCGGGGGGAGTCGATAATTCACCCCTCCACTTT. Protein sequence: CAWSEPGGVDNSPLHF.

Written as DNA, the CDR3 is TGCGCCAGCAGCTTGACCCAGGGTGGCGGGGAGCTGTTTTTT. Protein product: CASSLTQGGGELFF. V gene TRBV5-1 combines with J gene TRBJ2-2; D possibly corresponds to TRBD1 (5 bases). This CDR3 comprises 14 residues. CDR1 is SGHRS, CDR2 YFSETQ, per germline. Between the trimmed V and J ends, which lost 1 base and 7 bases, there was a span of 11 bases.

The rearrangement joins TRBV7-2 to TRBJ2-1; D is perhaps TRBD2 (5 bases). V shed 0 bases and J shed 8 bases, with 11 bases lying between them. The CDR3 covers 14 residues. The germline V gene has CDR1 SGHTA and CDR2 FQGNSA. The CDR3 nucleotides are TGTGCCAGCAGCTTAGCGGGAGAGGGATATGAGCAGTTCTTC. It yields the protein CASSLAGEGYEQFF. The full variable domain, in which reference TRBV7-2 and TRBJ2-1 provide the parts outside the CDR3, is GAGVSQSPSNKVTEKGKDVELRCDPISGHTALYWYRQSLGQGLEFLIYFQGNSAPDKSGLPSDRFSAERTGGSVSTLTIQRTQQEDSAVYLCASSLAGEGYEQFFGPGTRLTVL.

This chain uses TRBV7-8 with TRBJ1-2; tentative D call: TRBD1 (6 bases). V was pared by 6 bases and J by 4 bases, with 18 bases between. Per germline, CDR1 SGHVS and CDR2 FQNEAQ. This CDR3 is built from 15 residues. The chain's CDR3 is CASRPRARDTYGYTF. In DNA form, the CDR3 reads TGTGCCAGCAGACCCAGAGCCCGGGACACCTATGGCTACACCTTC. The full variable domain, in which reference TRBV7-8 and TRBJ1-2 provide the parts outside the CDR3, is GAGVSQSPRYKVAKRGQDVALRCDPISGHVSLFWYQQALGQGPEFLTYFQNEAQLDKSGLPSDRFFAERPEGSVSTLKIQRTQQEDSAVYLCASRPRARDTYGYTFGSGTRLTVV.

The J gene is TRBJ1-1, the V gene TRBV13, with TRBD1 as a possible D gene (6 bases). Germline V CDR1 and CDR2: PRHDT, FYEKMQ (reference sequence). This CDR3 contains 14 residues. Trimming left V 5 bases short and J 4 bases short, with 14 bases between. The CDR3 coding sequence is TGTGCCAGCAGCCGTACAGGGAGGGTCACTGAAGCTTTCTTT. It encodes CASSRTGRVTEAFF.

J is TRBJ1-2 and V is TRBV29-1; 7 bases align to TRBD1. V lost 6 bases, J lost 4 bases, and 5 bases stayed unmatched. This CDR3 spans 12 amino acids. In germline, CDR1 is SQVTM, CDR2 ANQGSEA. This chain's CDR3 is CSVLEGAYGYTF. CDR3 nucleotide sequence: TGCAGCGTCCTAGAGGGGGCCTATGGCTACACCTTC.

The V gene is TRBV5-4, the J gene TRBJ2-7; 7 nucleotides match TRBD1. V gave up 5 bases and J gave up 1 base; unmatched junction bases: 9. From germline, CDR1 is SGHNT and CDR2 YYREEE (reference sequence). This CDR3 has 15 residues. The CDR3 reads CASRPNQGQSYEQYF. The CDR3 coding sequence is TGTGCCAGCAGACCCAACCAGGGACAGTCCTACGAGCAGTACTTC. Drawing the rest from reference TRBV5-4 and TRBJ2-7, the complete variable domain is ETGVTQSPTHLIKTRGQQVTLRCSSQSGHNTVSWYQQALGQGPQFIFQYYREEENGRGNFPPRFSGLQFPNYSSELNVNALELDDSALYLCASRPNQGQSYEQYFGPGTRLTVT.

The chain employs TRBV9 and TRBJ1-4; possibly TRBD1 for D (6 bases). V gave up 3 bases and J gave up 4 bases, with 16 bases separating them. This CDR3 contains 16 residues. Germline V CDR1 and CDR2: SGDLS, YYNGEE. CDR3 nucleotides: TGTGCCAGCAGCGCCTACGACAGGTTGATTAATGAAAAACTGTTTTTT. Translating gives CASSAYDRLINEKLFF. Full variable domain (remainder filled in from reference TRBV9 and TRBJ1-4): DSGVTQTPKHLITATGQRVTLRCSPRSGDLSVYWYQQSLDQGLQFLIQYYNGEERAKGNILERFSAQQFPDLHSELNLSSLELGDSALYFCASSAYDRLINEKLFFGSGTQLSVL.

The V call is TRBV7-9, the J call TRBJ2-5; 7 bases are shared with TRBD2. The last part of the DNA fits TRBJ2-7 better; the J call may be wrong. Looked up from germline, CDR1 is SEHNR and CDR2 is FQNEAQ (reference sequence). There are 16 residues in the CDR3. CDR3 residues: CASSHGGRPSSYEQYF. Here the CDR3 DNA reads TGTGCCAGCTCCCACGGGGGGAGGCCAAGCTCCTACGAGCAGTACTTC.

The rearrangement joins TRBV5-3 to TRBJ1-2; a possible D gene is TRBD1 (6 bases). TRBV5-3 is marked as an open reading frame, function uncertain. V gave up 4 bases and J gave up 8 bases, with 18 bases separating them. The CDR3 contains 14 residues. DNA for the CDR3: TGTGCCAGAAGCCCGGTAGCGGGGGGCAGAGGCTACACCTTC. Protein sequence: CARSPVAGGRGYTF.

The rearrangement joins TRBV6-5 to TRBJ2-1, with TRBD2 identical over 8 bases. The trim removed 6 bases at V and 8 bases at J, leaving 9 bases unmatched. The CDR3 contains 14 residues. Germline V CDR1 and CDR2: MNHEY, SVGAGI. The CDR3 DNA sequence: TGTGCCAGCAGCGGGGGGGGCCAATCTCATGAGCAGTTCTTC. It codes for CASSGGGQSHEQFF.

This chain links TRBV9 with TRBJ2-4, with a weak D call TRBD2 (6 bases). Trimming cost V 0 bases and J 0 bases, with 16 bases left between them. The CDR3 is 18 amino acids. Germline CDR1 is SGDLS and CDR2 is YYNGEE. CDR3 amino acids: CASSVGPSSDVAKNIQYF. In nucleotides, the CDR3 is TGTGCCAGCAGCGTAGGCCCCTCTAGCGATGTAGCCAAAAACATTCAGTACTTC.

The chain has TRBV6-5 and TRBJ2-2; TRBD1 matches at 9 bases. The CDR3 contains 14 residues. V lost 11 bases to trimming and J lost 2 bases; unmatched junction nucleotides: 6. Germline V gene sequence: CDR1 MNHEY, CDR2 SVGAGI. Here the CDR3 DNA reads TGTGCCGGCAAACAGGGGGCTAACACCGGGGAGCTGTTTTTT. Translating gives CAGKQGANTGELFF.

The chain has TRBV10-2 and TRBJ1-6, with D possibly matching TRBD1 (6 bases). The CDR3 has 15 amino acids. CDR1 WSHSY and CDR2 SAAADI come from the germline V gene. Trimming took 7 bases from V and 5 from J, leaving 15 bases between them. CDR3 region: CASTEGDADNSPLHF. CDR3 coding DNA: TGCGCCAGCACCGAGGGGGACGCAGATAATTCACCCCTCCACTTT.

The chain employs TRBV19 and TRBJ2-5; a possible D gene is TRBD1 (6 bases). The ends were cut back, 8 bases at V and 0 bases at J, with 10 bases in the middle. There are 13 residues in the CDR3. Germline CDR1 LNHDA, CDR2 SQIVND (reference sequence). This CDR3 reads CASLDRNQETQYF. The DNA for the CDR3 is TGTGCCAGTCTCGACAGGAACCAAGAGACCCAGTACTTC. The whole variable domain, filled in from reference TRBV19 and TRBJ2-5, reads DGGITQSPKYLFRKEGQNVTLSCEQNLNHDAMYWYRQDPGQGLRLIYYSQIVNDFQKGDIAEGYSVSREKKESFPLTVTSAQKNPTAFYLCASLDRNQETQYFGPGTRLLVL.